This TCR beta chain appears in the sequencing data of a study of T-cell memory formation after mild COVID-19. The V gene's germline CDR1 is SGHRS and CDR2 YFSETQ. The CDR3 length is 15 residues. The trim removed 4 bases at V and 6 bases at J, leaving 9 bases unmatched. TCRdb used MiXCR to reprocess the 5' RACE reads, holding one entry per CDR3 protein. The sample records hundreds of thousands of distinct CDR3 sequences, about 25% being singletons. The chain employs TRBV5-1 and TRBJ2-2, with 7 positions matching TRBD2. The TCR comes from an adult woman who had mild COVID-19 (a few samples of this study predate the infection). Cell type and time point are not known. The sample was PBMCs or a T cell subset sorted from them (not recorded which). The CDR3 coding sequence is TGCGCCAGCAGCCTCCAGGGAGGGCCCCCCGGGGAGCTGTTTTTT. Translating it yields CASSLQGGPPGELFF.